Presented here are 21 T cell receptor beta chains from one specimen sequenced in a study of lymphopenia after photon versus proton radiotherapy. Profiled with immunoSEQ multiplex PCR; TCRdb holds only in-frame clones, not every one. Of fewer than 25,000 clones listed, approximately 88% were seen once; the top ten hold roughly 24%. The starting material was peripheral blood, obtained from a patient treated with photon-based radiotherapy. Receptors were obtained from a middle-aged man with gastric cancer.

This clone was counted a few times. V is TRBV9 and J is TRBJ1-4; 10 bases align to TRBD1. Trimming took 3 bases from V and 1 from J; bases not matched to a gene: 3. Germline V gene sequence: CDR1 SGDLS, CDR2 YYNGEE. The CDR3 has 16 amino acids. DNA for the CDR3: TGTGCCAGCAGCGAGGGACAGGGGCGAACTAATGAAAAACTGTTTTTT. Protein: CASSEGQGRTNEKLFF. Filled out from reference TRBV9 and TRBJ1-4, the complete variable domain reads DSGVTQTPKHLITATGQRVTLRCSPRSGDLSVYWYQQSLDQGLQFLIQYYNGEERAKGNILERFSAQQFPDLHSELNLSSLELGDSALYFCASSEGQGRTNEKLFFGSGTQLSVL.

This sequence joins TRBV5-5 and TRBJ2-2; no firm D call. The CDR3 loop spans 12 amino acids. V was clipped by 2 bases and J by 6 bases, with 5 bases between them. The germline gives CDR1 SGHKS, CDR2 YYEKEE (reference sequence). The DNA of the CDR3 is TGTGCCAGCAGCTTCCGGGCCGGGGAGCTGTTTTTT. It codes for CASSFRAGELFF.

This clone has just one count. The genes are TRBV6-5 and TRBJ2-7, with D perhaps assigned TRBD1 or TRBD2 (6 bases each). Germline assignment: CDR1 MNHEY and CDR2 SVGAGI. This CDR3 is 14 amino acids long. V shed 2 bases and J shed 6 bases, with 14 bases lying between them. CDR3 nucleotides: TGTGCCAGCAGTTACGCAAAGGGGGGTGGCGAGCAGTACTTC. Amino acid sequence: CASSYAKGGGEQYF.

The rearrangement uses TRBV7-9 and TRBJ1-1, with D tentatively TRBD1 (5 bases). CDR1 and CDR2 (germline): SEHNR, FQNEAQ (reference sequence). V lost 2 bases to trimming and J lost 0 bases, with 10 bases between them. This CDR3 region has 15 residues. CDR3 region: CASSLYGHLNTEAFF. The CDR3 coding sequence is TGTGCCAGCAGCTTATATGGACACCTGAACACTGAAGCTTTCTTT.

The chain carries TRBV18 and TRBJ1-2, with 11 bases matching TRBD1. This CDR3 spans 17 amino acids. CDR1 is KGHSH, CDR2 LQKENI, per germline. The trim removed 4 bases at V and 5 bases at J, leaving 12 bases unmatched. The CDR3 is CASSLGTGGSQGYGYTF. CDR3 DNA: TGTGCCAGCTCACTTGGGACAGGGGGAAGCCAGGGATATGGCTACACCTTC.

This clone has just a few counts. The V call is TRBV5-4, the J call TRBJ2-7; 9 nucleotides agree with TRBD1. This CDR3 contains 15 residues. The germline CDR1 and CDR2 sequences are SGHNT and YYREEE (reference sequence). Trimming took 4 bases from V and 6 from J; bases not matched to a gene: 11. CDR3: CASSNYRTGAVEQYF. CDR3 bases: TGTGCCAGCAGCAACTATAGGACAGGGGCAGTCGAGCAGTACTTC.

This clone rates as medium-sized (0.01 to 0.1%). The gene calls are TRBV4-2 and TRBJ2-7, with D possibly matching TRBD2 (7 bases). V was trimmed by 0 bases and J by 3 bases, leaving 18 bases between them. Germline CDR1 reads LGHNA; CDR2 reads YNFKEQ. The CDR3 totals 17 residues. The CDR3 reads CASSQEGRGAFFYEQYF. In nucleotides, the CDR3 is TGTGCCAGCAGCCAAGAAGGACGGGGGGCTTTCTTCTACGAGCAGTACTTC.

The V and J genes are TRBV6-6 and TRBJ1-5; 7 bases are a match to TRBD1. V was clipped by 0 bases and J by 4 bases; unmatched bases: 3. CDR3 length: 15 amino acids. The germline V gene encodes CDR1 MNHNY and CDR2 SVGAGI (reference sequence). Written as DNA, the CDR3 is TGTGCCAGCAGTTACTCCGACAGGGCGAATCAGCCCCAGCATTTT. Translated: CASSYSDRANQPQHF.

The chain combines TRBV2 with TRBJ1-1, with unresolved D. CDR3 length equals 14 residues. Per germline, CDR1 SNHLY and CDR2 FYNNEI. With 3 bases removed from V and 6 bases from J, the gap between germline ends came to 14 bases. The CDR3 coding sequence is TGTGCCAGCAGTGAGTTTCTTTCGACGGCTGAAGCTTTCTTT. This gives the protein CASSEFLSTAEAFF.

V usage is TRBV7-9 and J usage is TRBJ2-3, with D unclear. This CDR3 has 13 amino acids. Germline lookup yields CDR1 SEHNR and CDR2 FQNEAQ (reference sequence). V was shortened by 5 bases and J by 4 bases, with 10 bases between the two germline ends. CDR3 sequence: CASSPKGPDTQYF. DNA of the CDR3: TGTGCCAGCAGCCCCAAGGGCCCAGATACGCAGTATTTT.

This chain joins TRBV4-3 and TRBJ2-5; no clear D. V lost 0 bases, J lost 5 bases, and 7 bases lay in between. Germline V gives CDR1 LGHNA, CDR2 YSLEER. The CDR3 spans 13 residues. CDR3 amino acids: CASSQEVSETQYF. Written as DNA, the CDR3 is TGCGCCAGCAGCCAAGAGGTCAGTGAGACCCAGTACTTC.

The chain is built from TRBV5-3 and TRBJ2-6; D not certain. TRBV5-3 is known as an ORF, though its function is uncertain. This CDR3 is 15 amino acids long. V lost 4 bases, J lost 2 bases, and 10 bases lay in between. CDR3 region: CARSPKVPGANVLTF. The CDR3 DNA follows: TGTGCCAGAAGCCCGAAAGTCCCTGGGGCCAACGTCCTGACTTTC.

The rearrangement uses TRBV30 and TRBJ1-5, with D perhaps matching TRBD1 (5 bases). Trimming left V 2 bases short and J 7 bases short, with 18 bases between. Germline CDR1 and CDR2: GTSNPN and SVGIG (reference sequence). The CDR3 has 15 amino acids. Here the CDR3 reads CAWSTGLREGQPQHF. In DNA form, the CDR3 reads TGTGCCTGGAGTACGGGTTTGCGGGAGGGGCAGCCCCAGCATTTT.

This rearrangement joins TRBV18 to TRBJ1-5; D is possibly TRBD1 (5 bases). CDR3 length: 15 amino acids. V lost 6 bases and J lost 0, with 12 bases in between. Germline V gene data show CDR1 as KGHSH and CDR2 as LQKENI. The CDR3 loop is CASSTGGNSNQPQHF. CDR3 nucleotide sequence: TGTGCCAGCTCCACGGGGGGTAATAGCAATCAGCCCCAGCATTTT.

V and J are TRBV2 and TRBJ1-2; 10 nucleotides align to TRBD1. In germline, CDR1 is SNHLY, CDR2 FYNNEI. Trimming cost V 1 base and J 7 bases; bases outside gene matches: 3. There are 14 residues in the CDR3. The CDR3 sequence is CASSEVGDRGGYTF. As DNA, the CDR3 is TGTGCCAGCAGTGAAGTGGGGGACAGGGGTGGCTACACCTTC. Filled out from reference TRBV2 and TRBJ1-2, the complete variable domain reads EPEVTQTPSHQVTQMGQEVILRCVPISNHLYFYWYRQILGQKVEFLVSFYNNEISEKSEIFDDQFSVERPDGSNFTLKIRSTKLEDSAMYFCASSEVGDRGGYTFGSGTRLTVV.

This clone was seen just once. V usage is TRBV7-6 and J usage is TRBJ2-2; 11 bases are shared with TRBD2. Germline assignment: CDR1 SGHVS and CDR2 FNYEAQ. The CDR3 is 16 residues long. V trimming: 1 base; J trimming: 5 bases; junction bases outside the gene matches: 3. The CDR3 DNA follows: TGTGCCAGCAGCTTAGATGCTAGCGGGGGGACCGGGGAGCTGTTTTTT. Translation: CASSLDASGGTGELFF.

The rearrangement uses TRBV14 and TRBJ1-3, with D hard to call. The CDR3 is made up of 16 amino acids. Germline V gene lookup returns CDR1 SGHDN and CDR2 FVKESK. V was pared by 4 bases and J by 0 bases, with 13 bases between. Here the CDR3 DNA reads TGTGCCAGCAGCCCCCTAGGTCCGAGCTCTGGAAACACCATATATTTT. Translation gives CASSPLGPSSGNTIYF. The variable domain in full, completed from reference TRBV14 and TRBJ1-3, reads EAGVTQFPSHSVIEKGQTVTLRCDPISGHDNLYWYRRVMGKEIKFLLHFVKESKQDESGMPNNRFLAERTGGTYSTLKVQPAELEDSGVYFCASSPLGPSSGNTIYFGEGSWLTVV.

This chain connects TRBV5-4 to TRBJ1-1; D is unresolved. V was pared by 3 bases and J by 1 base, with 13 bases between. Looked up from germline, CDR1 is SGHNT and CDR2 is YYREEE (reference sequence). This CDR3 region has 15 residues. The CDR3 sequence: CASSWGQPSNTEAFF. CDR3 bases: TGTGCCAGCAGCTGGGGTCAGCCATCGAACACTGAAGCTTTCTTT.

This chain uses TRBV29-1 with TRBJ1-2; 7 bases fit TRBD1. With V trimmed by 6 bases and J by 4 bases, 14 bases remained unmatched. The V gene's germline CDR1 is SQVTM and CDR2 ANQGSEA. This CDR3 spans 15 amino acids. The CDR3 DNA reads as TGCAGCGTCCGGGACAGCCCGAAAACGGTCTATGGCTACACCTTC. This codes for CSVRDSPKTVYGYTF.

As to this clone: This specimen includes other DNA sequences encoding the same CDR3. The V gene is TRBV11-2, the J gene TRBJ2-3; possible D gene TRBD2, 5 bases. The V and J ends lost 1 base and 0 bases respectively, with 5 bases between them. Germline CDR1 and CDR2: SGHAT and FQNNGV. This CDR3 region has 14 residues. CDR3 bases: TGTGCCAGCAGCTTAGGGACTAGCACAGATACGCAGTATTTT. Translated, it gives CASSLGTSTDTQYF. The variable domain in full, with the rest retrieved from reference TRBV11-2 and TRBJ2-3, is EAGVAQSPRYKIIEKRQSVAFWCNPISGHATLYWYQQILGQGPKLLIQFQNNGVVDDSQLPKDRFSAERLKGVDSTLKIQPAKLEDSAVYLCASSLGTSTDTQYFGPGTRLTVL.

The chain combines TRBV30 with TRBJ1-2; a weak D match, TRBD1 (5 bases). The V and J ends lost 0 bases and 5 bases respectively, with 7 bases between them. The CDR3 totals 12 residues. From germline, CDR1 is GTSNPN and CDR2 SVGIG (reference sequence). The CDR3 sequence is CAWSVGTYGYTF. In DNA form, the CDR3 reads TGTGCCTGGAGTGTGGGGACGTATGGCTACACCTTC.